Following are 13 T cell receptor beta chains from one sample sequenced in a study of blood T cell repertoires in COVID-19. The assay was immunoSEQ multiplex PCR, and TCRdb's table has in-frame clones only and misses some. The data contain 250,000 to 300,000 clones, just over 85% of them seen just once; the ten biggest clones take up about 14%. Sequences were obtained from PBMCs or T cells enriched from blood (not recorded which). These receptors were taken from a man younger than 30 who had recovered from COVID-19.

This clone has just one count. The chain employs TRBV7-3 and TRBJ1-6; a weak D match, TRBD1 (6 bases). The V and J ends lost 2 bases and 6 bases respectively, with 14 bases between them. The germline CDR1 and CDR2 sequences are SGHTA and FQGTGA. The CDR3 totals 16 residues. CDR3 nucleotide sequence: TGTGCCAGCAGCTTAGGCCCGACAGGCGGTAATTCACCCCTCCACTTT. Protein product: CASSLGPTGGNSPLHF.

The chain links TRBV19 to TRBJ2-2; weak D call: TRBD2 (5 bases). The length of the CDR3 is 15 residues. The V gene lost 2 bases and the J gene lost 6 bases, with 13 bases spanning the gap. From germline, CDR1 is LNHDA and CDR2 SQIVND (reference sequence). DNA for the CDR3: TGTGCCAGTAGTATAAGTCTAGCCGCCCCCGGGGAGCTGTTTTTT. Translating it yields CASSISLAAPGELFF.

This chain connects TRBV6-5 to TRBJ2-7; TRBD1 might be the D (6 bases). CDR3 length: 16 residues. Germline CDR1 is MNHEY and CDR2 is SVGAGI. Deletions cut 2 bases from V and 4 bases from J, with 18 bases between. CDR3 DNA: TGTGCCAGCAGTTACGGAGTACAGGGCCGGAGATACGAGCAGTACTTC. Translating gives CASSYGVQGRRYEQYF.

CDR3 sequence reads: CASSRTDFRGGYTF. DNA for the CDR3: TGTGCCAGCAGCCGGACAGACTTCAGGGGTGGCTACACCTTC. The V call is TRBV3-1 (or the pseudogene TRBV3-2), the J call TRBJ1-2; maybe TRBD1 (6 bases). Germline lookup yields CDR1 LGHDT and CDR2 YNNKEL (reference sequence). The CDR3 contains 14 residues. Trimming stripped 4 bases from V and 7 bases from J, with 16 bases between.

V is TRBV9 and J is TRBJ1-2; tentatively, D is TRBD1 (6 bases). The germline V gene has CDR1 SGDLS and CDR2 YYNGEE. This CDR3 spans 13 amino acids. Deletions cut 0 bases from V and 8 bases from J, with 11 bases between. The CDR3 nucleotides are TGTGCCAGCAGCGTAGCGGCAGGGGAAGGCTACACCTTC. Translated, it gives CASSVAAGEGYTF.

The chain joins TRBV7-9 to TRBJ2-7; D gene ambiguous. Deletions cut 11 bases from V and 3 bases from J, with 11 bases between. The CDR3 covers 11 residues. Per germline, CDR1 SEHNR and CDR2 FQNEAQ (reference sequence). The CDR3 coding sequence is TGTGCCCCCTCTTACAACTACGAGCAGTACTTC. Translated, it gives CAPSYNYEQYF.

Note on this clone: Additional DNA sequences in this sample encode the identical CDR3. The chain carries TRBV18 and TRBJ1-1; D may be TRBD1 (5 bases). Germline lookup yields CDR1 KGHSH and CDR2 LQKENI. The CDR3 sequence is 14 residues long. V was shortened by 0 bases and J by 2 bases, with 7 bases between the two germline ends. CDR3 nucleotides: TGTGCCAGCTCACCACCTGGGGCTAACACTGAAGCTTTCTTT. It translates to CASSPPGANTEAFF.

The table lists this clone with many counts. This chain connects TRBV11-3 to TRBJ2-1, with 7 bases matching TRBD1. CDR3 length: 13 residues. The junction had 10 bases not matched to a gene; V was cut back by 5 bases and J by 12 bases. Per germline, CDR1 SGHNT and CDR2 YENEEA. CDR3 region: CASSIRPRQGQFF. The CDR3, as DNA: TGTGCCAGCAGCATACGCCCGAGACAGGGGCAGTTCTTC.

This chain joins TRBV5-4 and TRBJ2-7; 8 bases line up with TRBD2. Germline V lookup: CDR1 SGHNT, CDR2 YYREEE (reference sequence). J lost 2 bases, V lost 5 bases, and 6 bases had no gene match. This CDR3 spans 14 amino acids. Here the CDR3 DNA reads TGTGCCAGCAGTCGTAGCGGGATCGCCTACGAGCAGTACTTC. It specifies CASSRSGIAYEQYF.

The chain recombines TRBV3-1 (or the pseudogene TRBV3-2) with TRBJ2-1; TRBD1 aligns across 7 bases. In germline, CDR1 is LGHDT, CDR2 YNNKEL (reference sequence). The CDR3 loop spans 15 amino acids. V shed 1 base and J 9 bases; nucleotides not matched to a gene: 9. The CDR3 DNA reads as TGTGCCAGCAGCCAAGTGGGGTTAGCAGGGGGTGAGCAGTTCTTC. Translating gives CASSQVGLAGGEQFF.

The genes are TRBV30 and TRBJ1-1; the D gene is possibly TRBD1 (5 bases). CDR3 length: 14 residues. With 0 bases removed from V and 3 bases from J, the gap between germline ends came to 11 bases. In germline, CDR1 is GTSNPN, CDR2 SVGIG (reference sequence). CDR3 loop: CAWSVPGGDTEAFF. CDR3 nucleotides: TGTGCCTGGAGTGTACCGGGGGGAGACACTGAAGCTTTCTTT. Together with reference TRBV30 and TRBJ1-1, the CDR3 gives the full variable domain: SQTIHQWPATLVQPVGSPLSLECTVEGTSNPNLYWYRQAAGRGLQLLFYSVGIGQISSEVPQNLSASRPQDRQFILSSKKLLLSDSGFYLCAWSVPGGDTEAFFGQGTRLTVV.

The chain joins TRBV13 to TRBJ2-7, with 11 bases aligning to TRBD1. This CDR3 contains 15 residues. The germline V gene encodes CDR1 PRHDT and CDR2 FYEKMQ (reference sequence). The junction had 6 bases not matched to a gene; V was cut back by 5 bases and J by 3 bases. This CDR3 is CASSPTGTGGYEQYF. The CDR3 coding sequence is TGTGCCAGCAGCCCTACCGGGACAGGGGGCTACGAGCAGTACTTC.

The rearrangement joins TRBV13 to TRBJ2-3; TRBD2 matches 9 bases. Unmatched junction bases numbered 12, after V lost 6 bases and J lost 2 bases. The germline gives CDR1 PRHDT, CDR2 FYEKMQ (reference sequence). There are 17 residues in the CDR3. DNA for the CDR3: TGTGCCAGCAGTTACCGAAGGGCTAGCGGGAACACAGATACGCAGTATTTT. Its protein is CASSYRRASGNTDTQYF.